These T cell receptor beta chains were read from a single sample in a study of somatic mutations in cytotoxic T cells in rheumatoid arthritis. Produced via immunoSEQ multiplex PCR; TCRdb's table is partial and in-frame only. The profile shows 8,500 to 13,000 clones, 65% to 80% of them singletons. The sequenced material came from CD8+ T cells sorted from blood. The receptors stem from an adult with rheumatoid arthritis. Each CDR3 is given without its conserved first and last residue. Each record gives: J gene, V gene, CDR3 protein.

j_call: TRBJ1-1
v_call: TRBV4-3
cdr3_aa: ASSQWDRGGYTEAF

j_call: TRBJ2-1
v_call: TRBV10-3
cdr3_aa: AISESWTSGTNEQF

j_call: TRBJ2-1
v_call: TRBV10-3
cdr3_aa: AISEGNYNEQF

j_call: TRBJ1-2
v_call: TRBV7-2
cdr3_aa: ASSFGGDYGYT

j_call: TRBJ1-1
v_call: TRBV29-1
cdr3_aa: SVEWSYTEAF

j_call: TRBJ2-6
v_call: TRBV4-3
cdr3_aa: ASSQDSGAGANVLT

j_call: TRBJ2-3
v_call: TRBV4-1
cdr3_aa: ASSQAPLAGVPDTQY

j_call: TRBJ1-3
v_call: TRBV4-2
cdr3_aa: ASSQEGGTGNTIY

j_call: TRBJ2-2
v_call: TRBV9
cdr3_aa: ASSDPGLAANTGELF

j_call: TRBJ2-1
v_call: TRBV7-2
cdr3_aa: ASSLEWGEQF

j_call: TRBJ2-1
v_call: TRBV28
cdr3_aa: ASSSLGTLHNEQF

j_call: TRBJ2-6
v_call: TRBV15
cdr3_aa: ATSRAPTGPSGANVLT

j_call: TRBJ1-2
v_call: TRBV28
cdr3_aa: ASSPPGRAGYKDYGYT

j_call: TRBJ2-7
v_call: TRBV7-2
cdr3_aa: ASSPSPGQFR

j_call: TRBJ2-3
v_call: TRBV7-9
cdr3_aa: ASSLSRSTGRGTDTQY

j_call: TRBJ2-7
v_call: TRBV27
cdr3_aa: ASSPHLGRPLD

j_call: TRBJ2-7
v_call: TRBV7-9
cdr3_aa: ASSVVTGVVSYEQY

j_call: TRBJ1-3
v_call: TRBV7-9
cdr3_aa: ASSPVSVLNTIY

j_call: TRBJ2-1
v_call: TRBV28
cdr3_aa: ASSIIWTNNEQF

j_call: TRBJ2-2
v_call: TRBV7-8
cdr3_aa: ASPWRGELF

j_call: TRBJ1-1
v_call: TRBV4-3
cdr3_aa: ASSPHMNTEAF

j_call: TRBJ1-2
v_call: TRBV4-3
cdr3_aa: ASSQDIGARYGYT

j_call: TRBJ2-2
v_call: TRBV27
cdr3_aa: ASSFRLVPNTGELF

j_call: TRBJ1-5
v_call: TRBV19
cdr3_aa: ASSWTVGNQPQH

j_call: TRBJ2-5
v_call: TRBV6-1
cdr3_aa: ASSEARWVATRRETQY

j_call: TRBJ2-5
v_call: TRBV7-9
cdr3_aa: ASSSSGGEETQY

j_call: TRBJ2-7
v_call: TRBV7-2
cdr3_aa: ASSFWTDSYEQY

j_call: TRBJ1-3
v_call: TRBV28
cdr3_aa: ASSLRGQGPSGNTIY

j_call: TRBJ1-1
v_call: TRBV19
cdr3_aa: ASTSFDGSEAF

j_call: TRBJ2-1
v_call: TRBV27
cdr3_aa: ASSLTSGGVGEQF

j_call: TRBJ2-5
v_call: TRBV15
cdr3_aa: ATSIPAGGQETQY

j_call: TRBJ2-5
v_call: TRBV5-1
cdr3_aa: ASTAGGLDPY

j_call: TRBJ2-6
v_call: TRBV13
cdr3_aa: ASSYSGPTGANVLT

j_call: TRBJ2-6
v_call: TRBV7-2
cdr3_aa: ARTGGGANVLT

j_call: TRBJ2-1
v_call: TRBV7-9
cdr3_aa: ASSGPSGIRSYNEQF

j_call: TRBJ2-2
v_call: TRBV29-1
cdr3_aa: SVSFGDTGELF

j_call: TRBJ2-7
v_call: TRBV7-9
cdr3_aa: ATEQGISYEQY

j_call: TRBJ2-7
v_call: TRBV5-1
cdr3_aa: ASSLVGSYEQY

j_call: TRBJ1-2
v_call: TRBV6-4
cdr3_aa: ASSDSSSGEDGYT

j_call: TRBJ2-7
v_call: TRBV5-6
cdr3_aa: ASSLDGDYEQY